Described below is a single T cell receptor (beta chain) sequence and its context. Enrolled through a virtual design, the participants were between roughly 18 and 89 years of age and came from about two dozen US areas. The repertoire was sequenced with immunoSEQ multiplex PCR; TCRdb's copy has only in-frame clones and lacks some. The table records about 200,000 clones, roughly 82% of them present only once. Germline CDR1 GTSNPN, CDR2 SVGIG (reference sequence). J lost 8 bases, V lost 3 bases, and 12 bases had no gene match. The CDR3 spans 15 residues. This specimen belongs to a study of blood T cell repertoires in COVID-19. Study details: PBMCs, B-cell-depleted T cells, or T cells were the source of the cDNA or gDNA that made up the material.

The source of this sequence is a woman aged 60-75 years with acute COVID-19. Sequenced: PBMCs or T cells enriched from blood (not recorded which). The chain carries TRBV30 and TRBJ2-7, with 11 nucleotides matching TRBD1. DNA for the CDR3: TGTGCCTGGAGATTAGGGGACAGGGGGAATTCAAAGCAGTACGTC. It specifies CAWRLGDRGNSKQYV.